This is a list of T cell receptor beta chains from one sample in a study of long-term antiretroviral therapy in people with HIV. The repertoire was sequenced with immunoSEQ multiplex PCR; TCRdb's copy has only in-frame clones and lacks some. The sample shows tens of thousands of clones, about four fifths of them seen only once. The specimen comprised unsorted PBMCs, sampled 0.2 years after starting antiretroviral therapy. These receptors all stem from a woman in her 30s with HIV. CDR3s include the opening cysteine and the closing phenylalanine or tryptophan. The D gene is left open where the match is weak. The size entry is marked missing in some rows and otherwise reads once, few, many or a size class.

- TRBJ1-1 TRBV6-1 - TGTGCCAGCGGAAGGACGGGCCGAACTGAAGCTTTCTTT CASGRTGRTEAFF
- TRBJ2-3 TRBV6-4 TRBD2 TGTGCCAGCAGTCCCAGCGGGGGGGCTGGAGATACGCAGTATTTT CASSPSGGAGDTQYF
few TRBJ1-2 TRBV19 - TGTGCCAGTAGTGGACAAAACTATGGCTACACCTTC CASSGQNYGYTF
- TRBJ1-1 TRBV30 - TGTGCCTGGAGTGGGGGAGGCACTGAAGCTTTCTTT CAWSGGGTEAFF
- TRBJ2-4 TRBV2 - TGTGCCAGCTTGGGACTTGGCATTCAGTACTTC CASLGLGIQYF
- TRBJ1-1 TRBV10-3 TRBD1 TGTGCCATCGGGGAACGACAGGGCGACACTGAAGCTTTCTTT CAIGERQGDTEAFF
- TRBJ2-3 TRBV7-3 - TGTGCCAGCAGCCCTACCGGCACAGATACGCAGTATTTT CASSPTGTDTQYF
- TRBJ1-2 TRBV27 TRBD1 TGTGCCAGCAGTCCCCTGTGGGACAGGGCTACCGACTACACCTTC CASSPLWDRATDYTF
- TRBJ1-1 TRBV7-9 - TGTGCCAGCAGCTCGGAACCAATGAACACTGAAGCTTTCTTT CASSSEPMNTEAFF
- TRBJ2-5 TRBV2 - TGTGCCAGCACTTGGGACCTCGGAGGGGGGACCCAGTACTTC CASTWDLGGGTQYF
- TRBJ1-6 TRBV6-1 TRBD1 TGTGCCAGCAGCGTCCAGGGGGTAAAATCACCCCTCCACTTT CASSVQGVKSPLHF
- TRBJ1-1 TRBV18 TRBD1 TGTGCCAGCTCACCCACAGACAGGGGGTCTGAAGCTTTCTTT CASSPTDRGSEAFF
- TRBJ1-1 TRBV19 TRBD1 TGTGCCAGTAGTACTAGGGCGCGGGACAGGAACACTGAAGCTTTCTTT CASSTRARDRNTEAFF
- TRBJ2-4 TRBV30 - TGTGCCTGGAACCAGGGGGACGGGAGAGCCAAAAACATTCAGTACTTC CAWNQGDGRAKNIQYF
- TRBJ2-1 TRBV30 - TGTGCCTGGAGTGTAACCTCCGCAGCCTTCAATGAGCAGTTCTTC CAWSVTSAAFNEQFF
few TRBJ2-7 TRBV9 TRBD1 TGTGCCAGCAGCGCGACAGGGGGCGGCGAGCAGTACTTC CASSATGGGEQYF
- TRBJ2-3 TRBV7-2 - TGTGCCAGCAGCTCCCCCGGGGATACGCAGTATTTT CASSSPGDTQYF
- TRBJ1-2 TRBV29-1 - TGCAGCGTTGCAGCCTTCGCTTATGGCTACACCTTC CSVAAFAYGYTF
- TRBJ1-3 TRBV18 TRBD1 TGTGCCAGCTCGAGAGGGACAGCAAACTCTGGAAACACCATATATTTT CASSRGTANSGNTIYF
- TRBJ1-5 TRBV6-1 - TGTGCCAGCAGTGAACCTGTCGCGGTAGGCAATCAGCCCCAGCATTTT CASSEPVAVGNQPQHF